These 18 T cell receptor beta chains originate from one sample sequenced in a study of shared clonotypes between healthy human individuals. TCRdb's table, derived via immunoSEQ multiplex PCR, lists solely in-frame clones and lacks some. The sample shows a few million clones, just over 90% of them seen only once. Sequenced: naive CD4+ T cells sorted from blood. Subset specified: CD45RA+ positively selected. The receptors come from a man aged 18 to 30 in good health.

The CDR3 spells CASSLRKRGQLRGDTQYF. CDR3 sequence (DNA): TGTGCCAGCAGCCTAAGAAAGAGGGGACAGCTAAGAGGAGATACGCAGTATTTT. The rearrangement uses TRBV7-8 and TRBJ2-3; the match to TRBD1 covers 7 bases. V dropped 5 bases and J dropped 5; count of bases not matched to a gene: 19. Germline loops: CDR1 SGHVS, CDR2 FQNEAQ. The CDR3 length is 18 residues. The full variable domain, completed using reference TRBV7-8 and TRBJ2-3, is GAGVSQSPRYKVAKRGQDVALRCDPISGHVSLFWYQQALGQGPEFLTYFQNEAQLDKSGLPSDRFFAERPEGSVSTLKIQRTQQEDSAVYLCASSLRKRGQLRGDTQYFGPGTRLTVL.

The chain employs TRBV4-3 and TRBJ2-7; 12 bases map to TRBD2. The CDR3 is made up of 17 amino acids. Germline trimming cut 4 bases from V and 5 bases from J; bases unmatched to any gene: 12. Germline CDR1 LGHNA, CDR2 YSLEER. The DNA for the CDR3 is TGCGCCAGCAGCCGCACTCTAGCGGGAGGGCCCGGCGACGAGCAGTACTTC. It codes for CASSRTLAGGPGDEQYF.

This sequence joins TRBV12-5 and TRBJ2-2; TRBD1 matches at 7 bases. This CDR3 is built from 17 residues. Trimming at V came to 3 bases and at J to 3 bases, leaving 10 bases not matched to a gene. From germline, CDR1 is LGHNT and CDR2 FRNRAP. CDR3: CASGLGTGDRDTGELFF. DNA of the CDR3: TGTGCTAGTGGTTTAGGGACCGGAGACAGGGACACCGGGGAGCTGTTTTTT.

The rearrangement links TRBV7-9 to TRBJ1-6; D is perhaps TRBD1 (6 bases). V dropped 5 bases and J dropped 9 bases, with 23 bases sitting between them. Germline V CDR1 and CDR2: SEHNR, FQNEAQ (reference sequence). This CDR3 has 17 residues. The CDR3 sequence is CASSHQQGGFDISPLHF. CDR3 DNA sequence: TGTGCCAGCAGCCATCAACAGGGTGGATTTGACATTTCACCCCTCCACTTT.

This clone was seen more than once but under ten times. The gene calls are TRBV2 and TRBJ1-1; no clear D. The CDR3 totals 11 residues. Trimming pared 7 bases from V and 8 bases from J, leaving 11 bases between. Germline V gene data show CDR1 as SNHLY and CDR2 as FYNNEI. The CDR3 sequence is CASILEGEAFF. CDR3 bases: TGTGCCAGCATCCTCGAAGGGGAAGCTTTCTTT.

The chain couples TRBV5-1 to TRBJ2-2, with 8 bases identical to TRBD1. Germline-derived CDR1 and CDR2 are SGHRS and YFSETQ. V was clipped by 2 bases and J by 6 bases; unmatched bases: 6. This CDR3 spans 15 amino acids. This CDR3 is CASSLEDRDAGELFF. As DNA, the CDR3 is TGCGCCAGCAGCTTAGAGGACAGGGACGCCGGGGAGCTGTTTTTT.

J is TRBJ2-3 and V is TRBV28, with TRBD1 matching over 7 bases. The CDR3 consists of 16 residues. The V segment lost 4 bases and the J segment 1 base; nucleotides outside the gene matches: 8. Germline V gene data show CDR1 as MDHEN and CDR2 as SYDVKM. The CDR3 coding sequence is TGTGCCAGCAGTTGGCCTGGACAGGTAGGCACAGATACGCAGTATTTT. Encoded protein: CASSWPGQVGTDTQYF.

As regards this clone: Other DNA sequences in this sample translate to the same CDR3. This chain links TRBV9 with TRBJ2-3; D gene unclear. The germline V and J ends were trimmed by 3 bases and 3 bases, with 5 bases remaining between them. Germline lookup yields CDR1 SGDLS and CDR2 YYNGEE. This CDR3 is built from 12 residues. The CDR3 protein is CASSALTDTQYF. As DNA, the CDR3 is TGTGCCAGCAGCGCCTTAACAGATACGCAGTATTTT. Drawing the rest from reference TRBV9 and TRBJ2-3, the complete variable domain is DSGVTQTPKHLITATGQRVTLRCSPRSGDLSVYWYQQSLDQGLQFLIQYYNGEERAKGNILERFSAQQFPDLHSELNLSSLELGDSALYFCASSALTDTQYFGPGTRLTVL.

V is TRBV7-9 and J is TRBJ1-2, with 9 nucleotides matching TRBD1. This CDR3 has 15 amino acids. In germline, CDR1 is SEHNR, CDR2 FQNEAQ (reference sequence). The V segment lost 5 bases and the J segment 3 bases; nucleotides outside the gene matches: 7. DNA for the CDR3: TGTGCCAGCAGCCTGGGGACAGGGTATTACTATGGCTACACCTTC. This sequence encodes CASSLGTGYYYGYTF. Together with reference TRBV7-9 and TRBJ1-2, the CDR3 gives the full variable domain: DTGVSQNPRHKITKRGQNVTFRCDPISEHNRLYWYRQTLGQGPEFLTYFQNEAQLEKSRLLSDRFSAERPKGSFSTLEIQRTEQGDSAMYLCASSLGTGYYYGYTFGSGTRLTVV.

With regard to this clone: Other DNA sequences in this sample translate to the same CDR3. V usage is TRBV18 and J usage is TRBJ2-7; 7 positions agree with TRBD1. Trimming at V came to 0 bases and at J to 3 bases, leaving 2 bases not matched to a gene. The CDR3 has 14 residues. CDR1 and CDR2 from the germline V gene are KGHSH and LQKENI. CDR3 DNA sequence: TGTGCCAGCTCACCACCCGGACAGGTCTACGAGCAGTACTTC. Its translation is CASSPPGQVYEQYF.

CDR3: CASSAPGLAGTDTQYF. CDR3 nucleotide sequence: TGTGCCAGCAGTGCCCCCGGACTAGCGGGCACAGATACGCAGTATTTT. The V and J genes are TRBV2 and TRBJ2-3; 10 nucleotides agree with TRBD2. Trimming at V came to 4 bases and at J to 1 base, leaving 5 bases not matched to a gene. The CDR3 runs to 16 residues. From germline, CDR1 is SNHLY and CDR2 FYNNEI.

This clone appeared once. The DNA of the CDR3 is TGCGCCAGCAGCACAGGGGGCGTTGGTGAAAAACTGTTTTTT. Protein sequence: CASSTGGVGEKLFF. V usage is TRBV10-2 and J usage is TRBJ1-4; 9 bases agree with TRBD1. The CDR3 spans 14 residues. Unmatched junction bases numbered 6, after V lost 6 bases and J lost 7 bases. Germline values: CDR1 WSHSY, CDR2 SAAADI.

Note on this clone: The same CDR3 is also encoded by other DNA sequences in this sample. The chain joins TRBV5-1 to TRBJ2-3, with D hard to call. Deletions cut 5 bases from V and 1 base from J, with 8 bases between. Germline CDR1 and CDR2: SGHRS and YFSETQ. The CDR3 has 13 residues. Here the CDR3 reads CASRSSGTDTQYF. CDR3 nucleotides: TGCGCCAGCAGGAGCTCAGGCACAGATACGCAGTATTTT.

V gene TRBV5-6 combines with J gene TRBJ1-2, with 7 bases identical to TRBD1. With V trimmed by 1 base and J by 7 bases, 7 bases remained unmatched. Germline CDR1 is SGHDT and CDR2 is YYEEEE. This CDR3 has 14 residues. The chain's CDR3 is CASSLYNRGSGYTF. CDR3 bases: TGTGCCAGCAGCTTGTATAACAGGGGTAGTGGCTACACCTTC.

The chain employs TRBV4-3 and TRBJ2-5; D is undetermined. The J call may be mistaken, given a closer DNA end match to TRBJ2-7. Germline CDR1 LGHNA, CDR2 YSLEER. The length of the CDR3 is 15 residues. The CDR3 coding sequence is TGCGCCAGCAGCCAAGATTTGGCAGCTACCTACGAGCAGTACTTC. It encodes CASSQDLAATYEQYF.

V usage is TRBV19 and J usage is TRBJ2-4; D may be TRBD1 (6 bases). Deletions cut 6 bases from V and 9 bases from J, with 15 bases between. This CDR3 is built from 13 residues. CDR1 is LNHDA and CDR2 is SQIVND in the germline V gene (reference sequence). The CDR3 spells CASRETGGAIQYF. The CDR3 nucleotides read TGTGCCAGTAGGGAGACAGGAGGCGCCATTCAGTACTTC.

V is TRBV27 and J is TRBJ2-7, with a tentative D call TRBD2 (5 bases). V lost 3 bases and J lost 1, with 16 bases in between. The CDR3 totals 16 residues. Germline CDR1 MNHEY, CDR2 SMNVEV (reference sequence). The CDR3 DNA sequence: TGTGCCAGCAGTTTTGGACTGGATAAAATTTCCTACGAGCAGTACTTC. Translating it yields CASSFGLDKISYEQYF.

A remark on this clone: The same CDR3 can be traced to other DNA sequences in this sample. CDR3 loop: CASSQAGRHTGELFF. DNA of the CDR3: TGCGCCAGCAGCCAAGCTGGGCGGCACACCGGGGAGCTGTTTTTT. The V call is TRBV4-1, the J call TRBJ2-2; D is unclear. V lost 1 base and J lost 3, with 9 bases in between. Looked up from germline, CDR1 is MGHRA and CDR2 is YSYEKL. The CDR3 covers 15 residues.